This TCR beta chain was found in a study of somatic mutations in cytotoxic T cells in rheumatoid arthritis. Study-level background: Nearly 100% purity was obtained when some V beta antibody-stained T-cell populations were flow-sorted; these included V beta1+ cells sequenced for TCRB.

Findings and limits, study-wide: For CD8+ T-cell clonality, rheumatoid arthritis patients and age-matched healthy controls did not differ significantly. The study found CD8+ clonality increased with age in rheumatoid arthritis patients, not healthy controls.

Concerning this clone: What it binds is unknown.

The CD4+ and CD8+ fractions came from positive magnetic bead selection and were purity-checked by flow cytometry. The table came from immunoSEQ multiplex PCR; TCRdb's copy has only in-frame clones and leaves some out. In the table there are some 16,000 clones, approximately 77% of which are singletons. Per germline, CDR1 MNHNS and CDR2 SASEGT. The CDR3 covers 15 residues. V lost 2 bases, J lost 2 bases, and 10 bases lay in between. Sequenced: CD8+ T cells sorted from blood. The TCR was taken from an adult with rheumatoid arthritis. The chain is built from TRBV6-1 and TRBJ1-5; D is unresolved. CDR3 sequence reads: CASSERQYGNQPQHF. The CDR3 nucleotides read TGTGCCAGCAGTGAAAGGCAGTACGGCAATCAGCCCCAGCATTTT.